This T cell receptor (beta chain) came from a study of blood T cell repertoires in COVID-19. Some clones are missing from TCRdb's copy, which holds only in-frame ones; the method was immunoSEQ multiplex PCR. This table has tens of thousands of clones, 70% to 90% appearing once. The clonotype was recovered from a human donor with active COVID-19. The donor label of this sample is uncertain. Material: peripheral blood.

CDR3 region: CASSLYWVGQGVTEAFF. For the CDR3, the DNA is TGTGCCAGCAGCTTATATTGGGTTGGGCAGGGGGTCACTGAAGCTTTCTTT. The chain uses TRBV7-2 and TRBJ1-1, with TRBD1 identical over 7 bases. Unmatched junction bases numbered 13, after V lost 2 bases and J lost 4 bases. Germline lookup yields CDR1 SGHTA and CDR2 FQGNSA. CDR3 length: 17 residues. Filled out from reference TRBV7-2 and TRBJ1-1, the complete variable domain reads GAGVSQSPSNKVTEKGKDVELRCDPISGHTALYWYRQSLGQGLEFLIYFQGNSAPDKSGLPSDRFSAERTGGSVSTLTIQRTQQEDSAVYLCASSLYWVGQGVTEAFFGQGTRLTVV.